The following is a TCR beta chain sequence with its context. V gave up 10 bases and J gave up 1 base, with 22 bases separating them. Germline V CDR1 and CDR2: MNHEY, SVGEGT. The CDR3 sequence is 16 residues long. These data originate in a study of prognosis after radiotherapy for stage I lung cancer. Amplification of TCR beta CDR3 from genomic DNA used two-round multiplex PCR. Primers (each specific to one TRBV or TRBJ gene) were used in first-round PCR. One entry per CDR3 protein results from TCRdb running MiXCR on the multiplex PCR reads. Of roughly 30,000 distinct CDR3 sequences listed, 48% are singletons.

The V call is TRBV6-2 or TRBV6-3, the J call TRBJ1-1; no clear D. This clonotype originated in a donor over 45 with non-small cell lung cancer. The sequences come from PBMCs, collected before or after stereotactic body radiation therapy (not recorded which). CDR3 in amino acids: CAIIQALPTANTEAFF. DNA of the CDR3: TGTGCCATCATCCAAGCCCTTCCGACGGCGAACACTGAAGCTTTCTTT.